This T cell receptor beta chain was sequenced in a study of B cell selection in AIRE deficiency. Sorted regulatory T cells were CD4-positive, CD25-high and CD127-low or negative. Clones were read by immunoSEQ multiplex PCR, and TCRdb kept only the in-frame ones, dropping some. The sample lists around 20,000 clones, roughly 91% occurring once. The CDR3 contains 18 residues. The germline V gene encodes CDR1 WNHNN and CDR2 SYGVQD (reference sequence). Trimming took 2 bases from V and 0 from J, leaving 17 bases between them. The receptor was derived from a human donor in good health. This chain links TRBV10-1 with TRBJ1-5; D may be TRBD1 (5 bases). Source material: CD4+CD25+ Tregs sorted from PBMCs. Here the CDR3 reads CASSEGRELKYSNQPQHF. CDR3 nucleotides: TGCGCCAGCAGTGAGGGCAGGGAACTGAAGTATAGCAATCAGCCCCAGCATTTT.